The 19 T cell receptor beta chains in this list originate from one sample, sequenced in a study of cytomegalovirus exposure and HLA in healthy donors. Amplification used 60 Vbeta primers and 13 Jbeta primers. The protocol was immunoSEQ multiplex PCR, while the TCRdb copy is restricted to in-frame clones and leaves out a portion. The top ten hold around 8.4% of the sample, which has more than 95,000 clones, just over 75% seen once. Material for sequencing was PBMCs. Receptor source: a man between 40 and 49 years old in good health and CMV-seropositive.

Concerning this clone itself: At one end the junction does not follow the germline gene, possibly because of a read error. The chain uses TRBV7-9 and TRBJ2-7; D call uncertain. Germline V lookup: CDR1 SEHNR, CDR2 FQNEAQ (reference sequence). The CDR3 contains 16 residues. This CDR3 is CSSSLVVQAHPYEQYF. CDR3 nucleotide sequence: TGTTCCAGCAGCTTAGTCGTGCAGGCTCACCCGTACGAGCAGTACTTC.

The V call is TRBV10-3, the J call TRBJ2-3; the match to TRBD2 covers 12 bases. The J segment lost 2 bases and the V segment lost 3 bases, leaving 9 bases of the junction unmatched. This CDR3 region has 18 residues. In germline, CDR1 is ENHRY, CDR2 SYGVKD. CDR3 protein: CAISDSLTSGRDTDTQYF. The CDR3 region has the DNA TGTGCCATCAGTGATTCCCTGACTAGCGGGAGAGACACAGATACGCAGTATTTT.

The V call is TRBV10-1, the J call TRBJ1-1, with 8 nucleotides matching TRBD1. The CDR3 sequence is 14 residues long. In germline, CDR1 is WNHNN, CDR2 SYGVQD (reference sequence). Trimming took 2 bases from V and 2 from J; bases not matched to a gene: 1. The CDR3 nucleotides are TGCGCCAGCAGTGAGGGACAGGGTAACACTGAAGCTTTCTTT. This sequence encodes CASSEGQGNTEAFF.

V is TRBV14 and J is TRBJ2-2, with D unresolved. Per germline, CDR1 SGHDN and CDR2 FVKESK. The CDR3 has 14 amino acids. The germline V and J ends were trimmed by 1 base and 5 bases, with 8 bases remaining between them. For the CDR3, the DNA is TGTGCCAGCAGCCAAGTCGTATTGACCGGGGAGCTGTTTTTT. It yields the protein CASSQVVLTGELFF.

The chain employs TRBV6-6 and TRBJ2-6, with D perhaps matching TRBD2 (6 bases). This CDR3 is 15 amino acids long. Per germline, CDR1 MNHNY and CDR2 SVGAGI (reference sequence). V was pared by 2 bases and J by 3 bases, with 8 bases between. The CDR3 sequence is CASSYKGLGANVLTF. The CDR3 DNA reads as TGTGCCAGCAGTTACAAGGGACTTGGGGCCAACGTCCTGACTTTC.

The chain recombines TRBV7-2 with TRBJ1-2; 7 bases agree with TRBD1. This CDR3 spans 11 amino acids. Germline V CDR1 and CDR2: SGHTA, FQGNSA. The V segment lost 1 base and the J segment 13 bases; nucleotides outside the gene matches: 3. CDR3 amino acids: CASSLDRGGTF. Written as DNA, the CDR3 is TGTGCCAGCAGCTTAGACAGGGGTGGCACCTTC.

The chain combines TRBV7-2 with TRBJ2-3; the match to TRBD1 covers 8 bases. The CDR3 spans 15 residues. Trimming cost V 3 bases and J 1 base; bases outside gene matches: 3. Germline values: CDR1 SGHTA, CDR2 FQGNSA. The CDR3 loop reads CASSFGQGGTDTQYF. In nucleotides, the CDR3 is TGTGCCAGCAGCTTCGGACAGGGTGGCACAGATACGCAGTATTTT. The whole variable domain, remainder taken from reference TRBV7-2 and TRBJ2-3, is GAGVSQSPSNKVTEKGKDVELRCDPISGHTALYWYRQSLGQGLEFLIYFQGNSAPDKSGLPSDRFSAERTGGSVSTLTIQRTQQEDSAVYLCASSFGQGGTDTQYFGPGTRLTVL.

In this sample, this clone turned up a few times. This chain links TRBV4-1 with TRBJ1-3; 12 bases align to TRBD1. The V and J ends lost 4 bases and 1 base, in that order; junction bases with no gene match: 2. There are 16 residues in the CDR3. Germline-derived CDR1 and CDR2 are MGHRA and YSYEKL. The CDR3 DNA reads as TGCGCCAGCAGCCCGGGACAGGGGGCGTCTGGAAACACCATATATTTT. Protein sequence: CASSPGQGASGNTIYF.

As for this clone: One junction end does not reproduce the germline sequence, and a read error may be involved. The J gene is TRBJ2-7, the V gene TRBV6-6; a possible D gene is TRBD1 (5 bases). In germline, CDR1 is MNHNY, CDR2 SVGAGI (reference sequence). CDR3 length: 11 amino acids. The CDR3 nucleotides read TGTGCCAGCAGTTACCCGACAGTTTCACTCTTC. Amino acid sequence: CASSYPTVSLF.

This sequence joins TRBV19 and TRBJ2-7; 10 bases align to TRBD1. The trim removed 5 bases at V and 4 bases at J, leaving 14 bases unmatched. The germline gives CDR1 LNHDA, CDR2 SQIVND (reference sequence). The CDR3 runs 17 residues. CDR3 coding DNA: TGTGCCAGTAGTTCCCACTCGTTCCGGGACAGGGGTTACGAGCAGTACTTC. Translated, it gives CASSSHSFRDRGYEQYF. The whole variable domain, remainder taken from reference TRBV19 and TRBJ2-7, is DGGITQSPKYLFRKEGQNVTLSCEQNLNHDAMYWYRQDPGQGLRLIYYSQIVNDFQKGDIAEGYSVSREKKESFPLTVTSAQKNPTAFYLCASSSHSFRDRGYEQYFGPGTRLTVT.

The rearrangement links TRBV5-1 to TRBJ1-2; D is unresolved. The CDR3 is made up of 13 amino acids. Trimming pared 2 bases from V and 2 bases from J, leaving 7 bases between. CDR1 is SGHRS and CDR2 is YFSETQ in the germline V gene. The CDR3 region is CASSFDNNYGYTF. The CDR3, as DNA: TGCGCCAGCAGCTTCGACAACAACTATGGCTACACCTTC.

As to this clone: In the same sample, other DNA sequences code for this CDR3. V gene TRBV7-8 combines with J gene TRBJ2-1; D may be TRBD2 (6 bases). Trimming removed 2 bases from V and 3 bases from J, with 14 bases in between. The germline gives CDR1 SGHVS, CDR2 FQNEAQ. This CDR3 contains 16 residues. The CDR3 region is CASSLRGGAHYNEQFF. In DNA, the CDR3 is TGTGCCAGCAGCTTAAGAGGCGGGGCCCACTACAATGAGCAGTTCTTC.

The V and J genes are TRBV27 and TRBJ2-7; TRBD2 might be the D (5 bases). The CDR3 has 14 amino acids. The germline V gene encodes CDR1 MNHEY and CDR2 SMNVEV (reference sequence). Deletions cut 6 bases from V and 9 bases from J, with 21 bases between. Written as DNA, the CDR3 is TGTGCCAGCAGCTCCGGGATCGGGTCTGGGGTGCAGTACTTC. It encodes CASSSGIGSGVQYF.

This clone has a handful of counts. The chain combines TRBV4-3 with TRBJ1-3, with D maybe TRBD1 (5 bases). This CDR3 comprises 15 residues. With 2 bases removed from V and 0 bases from J, the gap between germline ends came to 8 bases. CDR1 is LGHNA and CDR2 is YSLEER in the germline V gene. CDR3 sequence (DNA): TGCGCCAGCAGCCAAACACAGGACTCTGGAAACACCATATATTTT. Its protein is CASSQTQDSGNTIYF.

This chain links TRBV10-2 with TRBJ2-7; a weak D match, TRBD1 (6 bases). The ends were cut back, 1 base at V and 4 bases at J, with 8 bases in the middle. The CDR3 is made up of 13 amino acids. The V gene's germline CDR1 is WSHSY and CDR2 SAAADI. The CDR3 DNA reads as TGCGCCAGCAGTGAGTTAGGGGGTTACGAGCAGTACTTC. Translating it yields CASSELGGYEQYF.

The chain has TRBV7-2 and TRBJ1-4, with D tentatively TRBD1 (5 bases). Per the germline V gene, CDR1 is SGHTA and CDR2 is FQGNSA. The CDR3 totals 14 residues. V was pared by 1 base and J by 13 bases, with 16 bases between. The CDR3 sequence is CASSLGGGMGGLFF. Here the CDR3 DNA reads TGTGCCAGCAGCTTAGGTGGGGGGATGGGTGGACTGTTTTTT. Variable domain in full (rest from reference TRBV7-2 and TRBJ1-4): GAGVSQSPSNKVTEKGKDVELRCDPISGHTALYWYRQSLGQGLEFLIYFQGNSAPDKSGLPSDRFSAERTGGSVSTLTIQRTQQEDSAVYLCASSLGGGMGGLFFGSGTQLSVL.

The rearrangement uses TRBV7-9 and TRBJ2-3; 8 bases match TRBD2. J was trimmed by 3 bases and V by 3 bases; bases with no gene match: 8. The CDR3 totals 16 residues. Germline values: CDR1 SEHNR, CDR2 FQNEAQ (reference sequence). The CDR3 DNA follows: TGTGCCAGCAGCTTGGTGGGACTAGTGGGGACAGATACGCAGTATTTT. Amino acids: CASSLVGLVGTDTQYF.

This clone was observed a handful of times. The chain has TRBV30 and TRBJ1-6; D possibly corresponds to TRBD1 (6 bases). Germline V lookup: CDR1 GTSNPN, CDR2 SVGIG (reference sequence). The V gene lost 2 bases and the J gene lost 9 bases, with 11 bases spanning the gap. The CDR3 runs to 13 residues. The CDR3 sequence is CAWSTGSGSPLHF. The CDR3 nucleotides read TGTGCCTGGAGTACAGGGTCGGGTTCACCCCTCCACTTT.

V is TRBV4-3 and J is TRBJ2-3; 8 nucleotides agree with TRBD2. CDR3 length: 21 amino acids. J lost 2 bases, V lost 0 bases, and 19 bases had no gene match. CDR1 and CDR2 (germline): LGHNA, YSLEER. The CDR3 region is CASSQDNWTSLRQRDTDTQYF. Written as DNA, the CDR3 is TGCGCCAGCAGCCAAGACAATTGGACTAGCCTCAGGCAGCGGGACACAGATACGCAGTATTTT.